The source of this T cell receptor (beta chain) is a study of beta chain features in type 1 diabetes. Study results and limitations: Whether HLA type influences TCRB rearrangement remained unresolved here. For Type 1 diabetes patients, all four CD4+ subsets carried TCRB CDR3s that were moderately but significantly shorter.

This CDR3 has 16 amino acids. Germline values: CDR1 MNHNY, CDR2 SVGAGI (reference sequence). Trimming left V 0 bases short and J 4 bases short, with 13 bases between. About this clone: What it binds is unknown.

Of the isolated RNA, all was reverse transcribed, and so the sequenced material was expressed TCRB transcripts. Generated by immunoSEQ multiplex PCR, the TCRdb table keeps only in-frame clones and is missing some. This table has some 360,000 clones, 9.6% appearing once. The TCR was taken from a man aged 25 to 40 with type 1 diabetes. The rearrangement links TRBV6-6 to TRBJ1-5; perhaps TRBD1 as D (6 bases). Material: central memory CD4+ T cells from blood. CDR3 residues: CASSYSTTGTNQPQHF. Written as DNA, the CDR3 is TGTGCCAGCAGTTACTCGACGACAGGCACGAATCAGCCCCAGCATTTT.